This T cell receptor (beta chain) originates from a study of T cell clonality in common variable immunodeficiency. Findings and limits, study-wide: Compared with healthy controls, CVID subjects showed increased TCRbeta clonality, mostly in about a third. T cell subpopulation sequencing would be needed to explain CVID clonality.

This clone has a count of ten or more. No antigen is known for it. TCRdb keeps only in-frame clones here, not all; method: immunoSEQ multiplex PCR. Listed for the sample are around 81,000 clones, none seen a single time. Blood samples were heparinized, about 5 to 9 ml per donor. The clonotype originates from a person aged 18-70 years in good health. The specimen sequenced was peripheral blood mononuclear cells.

CDR3 residues: CAIRADRPPRAEQYF. CDR3 bases read: TGTGCCATCAGGGCCGACAGACCCCCTAGGGCCGAG. This chain links TRBV10-3 with TRBJ2-7; D possibly corresponds to TRBD1 (5 bases). The read ends 3 residues shy of where the CDR3 ends; the end is completed using the germline J gene. V shed 6 bases and J shed 6 bases, with 21 bases lying between them. Germline V gives CDR1 ENHRY, CDR2 SYGVKD. The CDR3 length is 15 residues.